Following are 12 T cell receptor beta chains from one sample sequenced in a study of T cells after posttransplantation cyclophosphamide. Repertoires were generated with immunoSEQ multiplex PCR, while TCRdb's copy carries only in-frame clones and drops some. The data hold about 52,000 clones, with roughly 92% observed a single time. Sequencing input: PBMCs. These receptors came from a woman under 40 in good health and a related stem cell transplant donor.

CDR3 in DNA: TGTGCCAGTAGTATAGATAACAGGAATAATTCACCCCTCCACTTT. Its translation: CASSIDNRNNSPLHF. The V call is TRBV19, the J call TRBJ1-6, with D possibly TRBD1 on 5 matching bases. V shed 0 bases and J shed 5 bases, with 8 bases lying between them. Germline CDR1 reads LNHDA; CDR2 reads SQIVND (reference sequence). The CDR3 consists of 15 residues.

The rearrangement links TRBV19 to TRBJ1-1; D is unresolved. The V gene lost 1 base and the J gene lost 11 bases, with 11 bases spanning the gap. This CDR3 contains 12 residues. The V gene's germline CDR1 is LNHDA and CDR2 SQIVND (reference sequence). The CDR3 nucleotides are TGTGCCAGTAGTATAGTTTCGGGGAAGGCTTTCTTT. Protein sequence: CASSIVSGKAFF.

This chain's CDR3 is CASSQDRDRYGYTF. The CDR3 nucleotides read TGCGCCAGCAGCCAAGACAGGGATCGCTATGGCTACACCTTC. This chain uses TRBV4-3 with TRBJ1-2, with TRBD1 as a possible D gene (5 bases). Germline V gene sequence: CDR1 LGHNA, CDR2 YSLEER. The CDR3 contains 14 residues. V lost 0 bases, J lost 4 bases, and 9 bases lay in between.

This clone was seen just once. The V call is TRBV6-5, the J call TRBJ2-7; 9 bases align to TRBD1. The germline gives CDR1 MNHEY, CDR2 SVGAGI. This CDR3 is 15 amino acids long. V was pared by 4 bases and J by 1 base, with 5 bases of the junction left unmatched. CDR3 in amino acids: CASSSPGQGSYEQYF. CDR3 DNA: TGTGCCAGCAGTTCCCCGGGACAGGGATCCTACGAGCAGTACTTC.

This chain connects TRBV9 to TRBJ2-7; D might be TRBD2 (7 bases). Germline assignment: CDR1 SGDLS and CDR2 YYNGEE. The CDR3 is 14 residues long. V shed 0 bases and J shed 2 bases, with 9 bases lying between them. CDR3 amino acids: CASSVAGGPYEQYF. CDR3 in DNA: TGTGCCAGCAGCGTAGCCGGGGGGCCCTACGAGCAGTACTTC.

The chain joins TRBV6-5 to TRBJ1-1; tentatively, D is TRBD1 (6 bases). Germline V gives CDR1 MNHEY, CDR2 SVGAGI. The CDR3 runs 13 residues. V was trimmed by 5 bases and J by 6 bases, leaving 13 bases between them. CDR3 in amino acids: CASSQTTGSEAFF. In DNA, the CDR3 is TGTGCCAGCAGTCAAACGACAGGTTCTGAAGCTTTCTTT.

V gene TRBV7-2 combines with J gene TRBJ1-1; D is unclear. In germline, CDR1 is SGHTA, CDR2 FQGNSA. CDR3 length equals 14 residues. V shed 2 bases and J shed 1 base, with 8 bases lying between them. The CDR3, as DNA: TGTGCCAGCAGCTTATACTTACCGAACACTGAAGCTTTCTTT. The encoded protein is CASSLYLPNTEAFF.

V is TRBV4-3 and J is TRBJ2-6; TRBD1 matches 9 bases. Looked up from germline, CDR1 is LGHNA and CDR2 is YSLEER. The V and J ends lost 2 bases and 0 bases, in that order; junction bases with no gene match: 8. This CDR3 comprises 19 residues. CDR3: CASSQRGQGRFSGANVLTF. The CDR3 region has the DNA TGCGCCAGCAGCCAAAGGGGACAGGGAAGATTCTCTGGGGCCAACGTCCTGACTTTC.

The chain combines TRBV18 with TRBJ2-7; D possibly corresponds to TRBD1 (5 bases). Germline V CDR1 and CDR2: KGHSH, LQKENI. The CDR3 totals 13 residues. V lost 2 bases and J 5 bases, leaving 10 bases between the germline ends. CDR3 in DNA: TGTGCCAGCTCACCAGGCAGGGCCAACGAGCAGTACTTC. Translation: CASSPGRANEQYF.

The chain recombines TRBV19 with TRBJ1-3; 8 bases match TRBD1. The CDR3 length is 14 residues. Germline loops: CDR1 LNHDA, CDR2 SQIVND (reference sequence). Unmatched junction bases numbered 9, after V lost 10 bases and J lost 4 bases. The CDR3, as DNA: TGTGCCACCTTTCAGGGGGCAGGAGGAAACACCATATATTTT. It yields the protein CATFQGAGGNTIYF.

The chain carries TRBV5-8 and TRBJ2-5, with D unclear. The CDR3 length is 12 residues. Germline-derived CDR1 and CDR2 are SGHTS and YDEGEE. The ends were cut back, 5 bases at V and 5 bases at J, with 10 bases in the middle. This chain's CDR3 is CASSPVVETQYF. Written as DNA, the CDR3 is TGTGCCAGCAGTCCCGTAGTGGAGACCCAGTACTTC.

This chain uses TRBV5-6 with TRBJ1-2; D is undetermined. Germline CDR1 is SGHDT and CDR2 is YYEEEE. CDR3 length: 16 amino acids. V lost 4 bases to trimming and J lost 3 bases, with 19 bases between them. The CDR3 spells CASSRGASGGDYGYTF. Written as DNA, the CDR3 is TGTGCCAGCAGCCGTGGAGCGTCAGGAGGAGACTATGGCTACACCTTC.